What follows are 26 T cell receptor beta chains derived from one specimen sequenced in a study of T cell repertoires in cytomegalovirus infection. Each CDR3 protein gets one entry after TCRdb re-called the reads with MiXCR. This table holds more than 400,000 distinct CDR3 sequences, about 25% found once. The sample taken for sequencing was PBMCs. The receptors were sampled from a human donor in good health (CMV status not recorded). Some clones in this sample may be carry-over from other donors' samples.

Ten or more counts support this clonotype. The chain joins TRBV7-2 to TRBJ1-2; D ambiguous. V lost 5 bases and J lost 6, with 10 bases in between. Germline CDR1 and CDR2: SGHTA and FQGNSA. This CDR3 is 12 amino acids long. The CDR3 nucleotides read TGTGCCAGCAGCCTTTACACCCATGGCTACACCTTC. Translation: CASSLYTHGYTF. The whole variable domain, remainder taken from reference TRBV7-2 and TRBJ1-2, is GAGVSQSPSNKVTEKGKDVELRCDPISGHTALYWYRQSLGQGLEFLIYFQGNSAPDKSGLPSDRFSAERTGGSVSTLTIQRTQQEDSAVYLCASSLYTHGYTFGSGTRLTVV.

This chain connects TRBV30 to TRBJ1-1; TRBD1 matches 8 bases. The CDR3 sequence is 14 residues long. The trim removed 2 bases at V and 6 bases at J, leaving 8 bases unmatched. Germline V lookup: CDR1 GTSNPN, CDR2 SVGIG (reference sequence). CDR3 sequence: CAWSRGTGGAEAFF. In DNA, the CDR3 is TGTGCCTGGAGTAGAGGAACAGGGGGTGCTGAAGCTTTCTTT.

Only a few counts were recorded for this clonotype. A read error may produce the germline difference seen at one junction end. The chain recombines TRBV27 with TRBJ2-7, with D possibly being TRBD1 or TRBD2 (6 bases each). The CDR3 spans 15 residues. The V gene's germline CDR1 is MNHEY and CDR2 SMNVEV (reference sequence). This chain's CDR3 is CASSLSWGARYEQYF. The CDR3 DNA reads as TGTGCCAGCAGTCTATCTTGGGGGGCCCGCTACGAGCAGTACTTC.

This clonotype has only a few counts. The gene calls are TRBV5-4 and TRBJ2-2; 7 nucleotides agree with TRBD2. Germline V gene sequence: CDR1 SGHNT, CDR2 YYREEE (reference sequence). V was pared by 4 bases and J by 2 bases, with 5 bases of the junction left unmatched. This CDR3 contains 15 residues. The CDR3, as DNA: TGTGCCAGCAGCCGGGACTACAAAAACACCGGGGAGCTGTTTTTT. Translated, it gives CASSRDYKNTGELFF.

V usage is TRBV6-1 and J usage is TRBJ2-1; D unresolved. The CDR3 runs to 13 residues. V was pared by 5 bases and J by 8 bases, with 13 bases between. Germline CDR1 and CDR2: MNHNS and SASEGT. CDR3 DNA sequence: TGTGCCAGCAGTAACGCTCAGAGCGATGAGCAGTTCTTC. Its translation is CASSNAQSDEQFF.

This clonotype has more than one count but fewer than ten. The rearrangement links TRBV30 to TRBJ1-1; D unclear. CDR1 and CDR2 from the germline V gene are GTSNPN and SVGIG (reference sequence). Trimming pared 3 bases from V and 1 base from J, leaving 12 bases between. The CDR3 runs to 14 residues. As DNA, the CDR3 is TGTGCCTGGAGAACCTCCAAGGGGAACACTGAAGCTTTCTTT. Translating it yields CAWRTSKGNTEAFF.

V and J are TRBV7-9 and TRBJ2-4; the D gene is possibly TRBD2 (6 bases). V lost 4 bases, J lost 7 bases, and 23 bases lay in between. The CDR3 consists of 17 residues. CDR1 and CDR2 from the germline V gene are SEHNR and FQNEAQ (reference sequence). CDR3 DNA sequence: TGTGCCAGCAGCTCCGAGGCAGTACGGGCGGGACGGAACATTCAGTACTTC. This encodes CASSSEAVRAGRNIQYF.

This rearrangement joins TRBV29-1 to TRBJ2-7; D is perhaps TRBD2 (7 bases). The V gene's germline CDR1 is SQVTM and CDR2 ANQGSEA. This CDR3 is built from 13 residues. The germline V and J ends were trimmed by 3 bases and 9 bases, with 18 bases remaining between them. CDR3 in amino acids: CSVETLIRGAQYF. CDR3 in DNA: TGCAGCGTTGAGACACTTATTCGGGGGGCGCAGTACTTC.

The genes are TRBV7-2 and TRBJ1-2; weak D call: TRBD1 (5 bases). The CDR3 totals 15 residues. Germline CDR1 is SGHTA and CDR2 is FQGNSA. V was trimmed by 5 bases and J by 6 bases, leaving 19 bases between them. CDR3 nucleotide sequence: TGTGCCAGCAGCCCCCCGCGGGCGGGACGGGATGGCTACACCTTC. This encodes CASSPPRAGRDGYTF.

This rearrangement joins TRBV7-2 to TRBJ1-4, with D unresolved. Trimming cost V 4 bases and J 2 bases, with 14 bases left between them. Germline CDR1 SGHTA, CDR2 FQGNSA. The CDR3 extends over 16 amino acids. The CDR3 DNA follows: TGTGCCAGCAGCTCTCGTTCGCGGGCTACTAATGAAAAACTGTTTTTT. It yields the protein CASSSRSRATNEKLFF. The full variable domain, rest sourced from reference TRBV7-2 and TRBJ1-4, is GAGVSQSPSNKVTEKGKDVELRCDPISGHTALYWYRQSLGQGLEFLIYFQGNSAPDKSGLPSDRFSAERTGGSVSTLTIQRTQQEDSAVYLCASSSRSRATNEKLFFGSGTQLSVL.

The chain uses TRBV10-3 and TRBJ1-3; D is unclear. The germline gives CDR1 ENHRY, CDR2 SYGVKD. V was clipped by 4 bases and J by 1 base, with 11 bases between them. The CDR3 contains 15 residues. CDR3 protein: CAISAGVGSGNTIYF. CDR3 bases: TGTGCCATCAGTGCCGGGGTTGGGTCTGGAAACACCATATATTTT.

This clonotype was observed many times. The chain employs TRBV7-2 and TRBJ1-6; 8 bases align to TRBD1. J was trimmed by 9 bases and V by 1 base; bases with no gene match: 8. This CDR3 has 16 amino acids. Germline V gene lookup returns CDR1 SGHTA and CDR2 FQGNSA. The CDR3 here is CASSLGVGQGSSPLHF. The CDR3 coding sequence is TGTGCCAGCAGCTTAGGTGTAGGACAGGGAAGTTCACCCCTCCACTTT.

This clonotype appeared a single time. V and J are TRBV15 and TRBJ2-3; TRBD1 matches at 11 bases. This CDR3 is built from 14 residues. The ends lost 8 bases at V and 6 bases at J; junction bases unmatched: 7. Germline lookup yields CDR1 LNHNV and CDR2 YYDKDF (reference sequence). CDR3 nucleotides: TGTGCCACCTCCAGGGACAGGGGGTCGGATACGCAGTATTTT. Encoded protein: CATSRDRGSDTQYF.

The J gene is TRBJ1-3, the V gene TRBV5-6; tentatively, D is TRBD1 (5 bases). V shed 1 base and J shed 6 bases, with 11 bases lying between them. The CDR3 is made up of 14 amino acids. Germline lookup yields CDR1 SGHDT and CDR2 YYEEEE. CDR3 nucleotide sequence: TGTGCCAGCAGCTTGTCCGGGGCGGAAAACACCATATATTTT. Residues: CASSLSGAENTIYF.

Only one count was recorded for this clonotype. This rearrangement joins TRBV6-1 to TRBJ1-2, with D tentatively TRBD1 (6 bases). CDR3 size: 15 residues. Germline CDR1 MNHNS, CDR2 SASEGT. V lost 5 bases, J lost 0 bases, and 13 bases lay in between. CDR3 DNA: TGTGCCAGCAGTTTCGGGGGCCCTTCTAACTATGGCTACACCTTC. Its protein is CASSFGGPSNYGYTF.

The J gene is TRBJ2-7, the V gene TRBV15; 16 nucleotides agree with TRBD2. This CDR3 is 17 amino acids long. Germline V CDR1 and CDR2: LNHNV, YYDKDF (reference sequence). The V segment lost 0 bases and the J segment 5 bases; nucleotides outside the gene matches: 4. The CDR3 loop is CATSREAGTSGRDEQYF. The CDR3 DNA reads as TGTGCCACCAGCAGAGAAGCGGGGACTAGCGGGAGGGACGAGCAGTACTTC.

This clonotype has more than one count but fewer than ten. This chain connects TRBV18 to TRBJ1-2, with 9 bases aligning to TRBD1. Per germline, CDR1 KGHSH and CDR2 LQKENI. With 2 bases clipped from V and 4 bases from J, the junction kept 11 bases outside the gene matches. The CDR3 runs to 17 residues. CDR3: CASSPAGQGRAGYGYTF. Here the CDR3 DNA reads TGTGCCAGCTCACCAGCGGGACAGGGCCGCGCCGGCTATGGCTACACCTTC.

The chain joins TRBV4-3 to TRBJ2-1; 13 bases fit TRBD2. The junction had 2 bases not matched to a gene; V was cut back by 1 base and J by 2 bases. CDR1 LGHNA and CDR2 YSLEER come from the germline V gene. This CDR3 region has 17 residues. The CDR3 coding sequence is TGCGCCAGCAGCCAAGGGACTAGCGGGAGTCCCTACAATGAGCAGTTCTTC. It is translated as CASSQGTSGSPYNEQFF.

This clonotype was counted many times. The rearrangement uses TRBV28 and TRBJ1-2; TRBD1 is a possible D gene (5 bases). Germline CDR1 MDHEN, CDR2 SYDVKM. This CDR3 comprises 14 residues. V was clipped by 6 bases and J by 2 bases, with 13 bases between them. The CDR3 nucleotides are TGTGCCAGCAGAGCCACCGGGACCAACTATGGCTACACCTTC. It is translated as CASRATGTNYGYTF.

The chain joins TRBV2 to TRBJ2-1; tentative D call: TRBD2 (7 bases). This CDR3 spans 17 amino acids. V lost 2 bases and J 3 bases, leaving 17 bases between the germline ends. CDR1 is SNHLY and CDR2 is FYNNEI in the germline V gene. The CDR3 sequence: CASSERGGDDFYNEQFF. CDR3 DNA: TGTGCCAGCAGTGAAAGGGGGGGGGACGACTTCTACAATGAGCAGTTCTTC.

In DNA form, the CDR3 reads TGCAGCGTTGAAGAGCGACCGCAAGAGACCCAGTACTTC. Its protein is CSVEERPQETQYF. The chain carries TRBV29-1 and TRBJ2-5, with no clear D. The CDR3 length is 13 residues. Per the germline V gene, CDR1 is SQVTM and CDR2 is ANQGSEA. V dropped 0 bases and J dropped 2 bases, with 7 bases sitting between them.

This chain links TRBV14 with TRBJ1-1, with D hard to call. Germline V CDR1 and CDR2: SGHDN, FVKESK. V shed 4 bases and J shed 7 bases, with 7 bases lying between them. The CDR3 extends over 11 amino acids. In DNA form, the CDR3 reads TGTGCCAGCAGCCCTGCAGGTGAAGCTTTCTTT. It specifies CASSPAGEAFF.

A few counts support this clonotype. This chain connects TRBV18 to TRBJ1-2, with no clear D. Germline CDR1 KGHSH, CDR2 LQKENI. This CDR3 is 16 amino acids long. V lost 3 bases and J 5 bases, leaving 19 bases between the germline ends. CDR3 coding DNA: TGTGCCAGCTCACCGAATACGGGCGGCGATGGGTATGGCTACACCTTC. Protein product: CASSPNTGGDGYGYTF.

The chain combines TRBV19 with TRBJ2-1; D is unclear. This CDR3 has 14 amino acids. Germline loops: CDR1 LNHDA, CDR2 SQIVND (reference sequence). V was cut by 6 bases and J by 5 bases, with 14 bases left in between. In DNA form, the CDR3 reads TGTGCCAGTAGCCCATTTGCGCCAAACAATGAGCAGTTCTTC. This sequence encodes CASSPFAPNNEQFF. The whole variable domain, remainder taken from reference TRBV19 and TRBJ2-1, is DGGITQSPKYLFRKEGQNVTLSCEQNLNHDAMYWYRQDPGQGLRLIYYSQIVNDFQKGDIAEGYSVSREKKESFPLTVTSAQKNPTAFYLCASSPFAPNNEQFFGPGTRLTVL.

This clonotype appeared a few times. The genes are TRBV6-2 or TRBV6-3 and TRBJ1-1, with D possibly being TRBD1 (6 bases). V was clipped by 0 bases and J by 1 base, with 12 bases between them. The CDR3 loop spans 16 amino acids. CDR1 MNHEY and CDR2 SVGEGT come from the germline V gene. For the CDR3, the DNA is TGTGCCAGCAGTTACTCCCCGGGACAACCGAACACTGAAGCTTTCTTT. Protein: CASSYSPGQPNTEAFF.

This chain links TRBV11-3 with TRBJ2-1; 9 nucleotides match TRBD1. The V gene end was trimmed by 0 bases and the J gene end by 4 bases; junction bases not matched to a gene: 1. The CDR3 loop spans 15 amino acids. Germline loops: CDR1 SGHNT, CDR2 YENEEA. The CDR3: CASSLEQGAYNEQFF. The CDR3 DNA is TGTGCCAGCAGCTTAGAACAGGGGGCGTACAATGAGCAGTTCTTC.